This T cell receptor beta chain derives from a study of beta chain features in type 1 diabetes. Notes on the study in general: Among type 1 diabetes patients, VDJ junctions had fewer insertions and more deletions. Healthy donors had naive, central memory and Treg TCRB repertoires that appeared less similar than those seen among patients. Whether TCRB rearrangement is influenced by HLA type went unresolved here.

As every portion of the isolated RNA was reverse transcribed, the sequencing read expressed TCRB transcripts. Data came from immunoSEQ multiplex PCR; TCRdb stores just in-frame clones and leaves some out. Among about 900,000 clones listed, roughly a sixth were seen once. V was shortened by 2 bases and J by 2 bases, with 16 bases between the two germline ends. Looked up from germline, CDR1 is MNHEY and CDR2 is SVGAGI. This CDR3 has 16 amino acids. This clone has more than one count but fewer than ten. Antigen unknown. Material for sequencing was naive CD4+ T cells from blood. This TCR derives from a woman between 18 and 30 years old in good health. This chain connects TRBV6-5 to TRBJ2-7; a weak D match, TRBD1 (6 bases). CDR3 in amino acids: CASSYRLGRGTYEQYF. CDR3 nucleotide sequence: TGTGCCAGCAGTTACCGTCTCGGCAGGGGAACCTACGAGCAGTACTTC.